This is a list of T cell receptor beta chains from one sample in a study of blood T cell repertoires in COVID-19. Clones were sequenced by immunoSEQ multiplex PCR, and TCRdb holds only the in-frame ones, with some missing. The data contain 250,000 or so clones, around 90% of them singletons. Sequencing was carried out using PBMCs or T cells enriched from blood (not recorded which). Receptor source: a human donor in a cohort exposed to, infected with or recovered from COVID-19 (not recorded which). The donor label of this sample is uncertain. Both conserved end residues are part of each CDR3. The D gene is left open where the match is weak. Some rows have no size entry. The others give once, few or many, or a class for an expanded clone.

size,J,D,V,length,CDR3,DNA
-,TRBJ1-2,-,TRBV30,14,CAWGRGVNRVGYTF,TGTGCCTGGGGGCGGGGGGTTAATAGGGTCGGCTACACCTTC
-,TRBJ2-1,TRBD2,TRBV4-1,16,CASSQPLAGANNEQFF,TGCGCCAGCAGCCAACCACTAGCGGGGGCCAACAATGAGCAGTTCTTC
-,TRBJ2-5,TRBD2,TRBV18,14,CASARTSGIETQYF,TGTGCCAGCGCCCGGACTAGCGGGATAGAGACCCAGTACTTC
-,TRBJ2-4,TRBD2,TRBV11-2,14,CASRMLAGGWIQYF,TGTGCCAGCAGGATGCTTGCGGGGGGATGGATTCAGTACTTC
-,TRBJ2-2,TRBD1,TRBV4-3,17,CASSQTRPGQGAGELFF,TGCGCCAGCAGCCAGACTCGTCCGGGACAGGGGGCCGGGGAGCTGTTTTTT
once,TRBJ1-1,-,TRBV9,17,CASSGLFEGTANTEAFF,TGTGCCAGCAGCGGCCTTTTCGAGGGTACGGCGAACACTGAAGCTTTCTTT
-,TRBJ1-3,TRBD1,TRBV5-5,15,CASSLSGTGGNTIYF,TGTGCCAGCAGCTTGTCCGGGACAGGGGGAAACACCATATATTTT
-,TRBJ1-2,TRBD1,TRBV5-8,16,CASSARLRGRNYGYTF,TGTGCCAGCAGCGCCAGACTCAGGGGGAGGAACTATGGCTACACCTTC
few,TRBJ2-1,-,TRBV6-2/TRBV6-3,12,CASSYSRNEQFF,TGTGCCAGCAGTTACTCTCGCAATGAGCAGTTCTTC
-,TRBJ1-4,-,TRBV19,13,CASGDMGIEKLFF,TGTGCCAGTGGGGACATGGGGATTGAAAAACTGTTTTTT
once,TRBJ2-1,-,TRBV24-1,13,CATSEPGEGEQFF,TGTGCCACCAGTGAACCAGGGGAGGGTGAGCAGTTCTTC
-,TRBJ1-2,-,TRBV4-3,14,CASSQDRRVGGYTF,TGCGCCAGCAGCCAAGACCGGAGGGTAGGAGGCTACACCTTC
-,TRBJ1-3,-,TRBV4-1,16,CASSQGAGRTGNTIYF,TGCGCCAGCAGCCAAGGTGCAGGAAGGACTGGAAACACCATATATTTT